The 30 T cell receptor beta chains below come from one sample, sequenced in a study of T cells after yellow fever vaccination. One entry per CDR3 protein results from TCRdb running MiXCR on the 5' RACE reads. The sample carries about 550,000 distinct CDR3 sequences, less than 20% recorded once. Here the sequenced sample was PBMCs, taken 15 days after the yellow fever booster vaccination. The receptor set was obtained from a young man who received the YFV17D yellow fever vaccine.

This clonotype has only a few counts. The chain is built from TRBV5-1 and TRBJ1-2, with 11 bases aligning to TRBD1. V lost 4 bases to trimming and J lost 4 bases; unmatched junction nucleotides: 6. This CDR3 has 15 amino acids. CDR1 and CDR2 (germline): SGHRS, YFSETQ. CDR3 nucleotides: TGCGCCAGCAGCAGGACAGGGGGCGCAGTCTATGGCTACACCTTC. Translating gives CASSRTGGAVYGYTF.

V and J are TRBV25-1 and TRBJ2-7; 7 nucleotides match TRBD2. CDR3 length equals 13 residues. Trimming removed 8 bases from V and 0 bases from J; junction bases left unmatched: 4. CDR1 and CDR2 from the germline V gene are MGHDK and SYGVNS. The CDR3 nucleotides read TGTGCCAGCTCAGCGGGACGCTCCTACGAGCAGTACTTC. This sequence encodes CASSAGRSYEQYF.

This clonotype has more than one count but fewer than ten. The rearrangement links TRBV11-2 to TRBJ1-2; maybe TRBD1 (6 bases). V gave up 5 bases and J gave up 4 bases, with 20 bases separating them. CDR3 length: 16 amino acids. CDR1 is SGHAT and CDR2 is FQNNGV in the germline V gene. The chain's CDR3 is CASSLITSDSLYGYTF. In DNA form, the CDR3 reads TGTGCCAGCAGCCTCATTACTTCGGACAGTCTCTATGGCTACACCTTC.

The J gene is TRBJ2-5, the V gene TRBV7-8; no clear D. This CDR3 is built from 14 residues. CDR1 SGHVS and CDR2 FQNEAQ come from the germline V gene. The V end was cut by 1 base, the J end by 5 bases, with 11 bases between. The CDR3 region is CASSLGSSLETQYF. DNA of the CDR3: TGTGCCAGCAGCTTAGGCTCCTCTCTGGAGACCCAGTACTTC. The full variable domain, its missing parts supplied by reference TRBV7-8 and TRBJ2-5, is GAGVSQSPRYKVAKRGQDVALRCDPISGHVSLFWYQQALGQGPEFLTYFQNEAQLDKSGLPSDRFFAERPEGSVSTLKIQRTQQEDSAVYLCASSLGSSLETQYFGPGTRLLVL.

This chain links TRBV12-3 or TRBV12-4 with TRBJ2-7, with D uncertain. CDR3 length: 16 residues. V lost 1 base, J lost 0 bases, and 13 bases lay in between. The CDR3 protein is CASSLGVGGFSYEQYF. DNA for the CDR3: TGTGCCAGCAGTTTAGGGGTTGGCGGTTTCTCCTACGAGCAGTACTTC.

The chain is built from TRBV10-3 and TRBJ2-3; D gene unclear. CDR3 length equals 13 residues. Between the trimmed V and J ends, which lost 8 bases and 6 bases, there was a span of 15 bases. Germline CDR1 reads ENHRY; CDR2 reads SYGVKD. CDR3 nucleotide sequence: TGTGCCATCGGGGAAGTACCACATGATACGCAGTATTTT. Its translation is CAIGEVPHDTQYF.

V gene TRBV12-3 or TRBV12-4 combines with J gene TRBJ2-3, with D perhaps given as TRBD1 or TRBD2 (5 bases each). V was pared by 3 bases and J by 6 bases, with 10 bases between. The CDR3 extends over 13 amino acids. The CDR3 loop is CASSFSEGDTQYF. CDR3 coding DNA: TGTGCCAGCAGTTTTAGCGAGGGGGATACGCAGTATTTT.

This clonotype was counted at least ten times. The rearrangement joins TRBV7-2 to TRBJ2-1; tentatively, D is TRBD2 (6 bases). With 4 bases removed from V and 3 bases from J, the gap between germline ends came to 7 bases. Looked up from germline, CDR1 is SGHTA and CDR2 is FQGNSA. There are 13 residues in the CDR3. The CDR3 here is CASSSGVYNEQFF. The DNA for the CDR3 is TGTGCCAGCAGCTCGGGGGTCTACAATGAGCAGTTCTTC.

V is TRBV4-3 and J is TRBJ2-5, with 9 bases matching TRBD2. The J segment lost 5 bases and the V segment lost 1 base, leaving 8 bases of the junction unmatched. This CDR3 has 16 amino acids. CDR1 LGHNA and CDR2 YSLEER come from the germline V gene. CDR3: CASSQGGGGRVETQYF. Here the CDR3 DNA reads TGCGCCAGCAGCCAAGGGGGTGGCGGGAGGGTTGAGACCCAGTACTTC.

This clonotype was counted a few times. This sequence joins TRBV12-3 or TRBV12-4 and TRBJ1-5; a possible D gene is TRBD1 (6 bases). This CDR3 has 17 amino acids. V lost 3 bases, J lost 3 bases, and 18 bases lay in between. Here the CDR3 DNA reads TGTGCCAGCAGTTTGGGCAGGGGTACGGGCACCAATCAGCCCCAGCATTTT. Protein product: CASSLGRGTGTNQPQHF.

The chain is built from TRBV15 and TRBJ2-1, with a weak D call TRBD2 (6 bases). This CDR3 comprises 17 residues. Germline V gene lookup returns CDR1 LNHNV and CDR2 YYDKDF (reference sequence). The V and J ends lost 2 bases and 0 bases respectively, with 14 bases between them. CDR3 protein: CATSRPSGPSSYNEQFF. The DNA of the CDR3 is TGTGCCACCAGCAGACCCAGCGGGCCGAGCTCCTACAATGAGCAGTTCTTC.

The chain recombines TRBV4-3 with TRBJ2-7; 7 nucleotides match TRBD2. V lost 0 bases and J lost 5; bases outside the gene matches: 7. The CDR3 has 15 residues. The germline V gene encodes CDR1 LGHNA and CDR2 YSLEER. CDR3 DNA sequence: TGCGCCAGCAGCCAAGAATCCAGCGGGATAGACGAGCAGTACTTC. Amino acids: CASSQESSGIDEQYF.

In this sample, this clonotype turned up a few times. The DNA of the CDR3 is TGCAGTGCGCGGACAGGGATCCGGAATTCACCCCTCCACTTT. This translates into CSARTGIRNSPLHF. The V call is TRBV20-1, the J call TRBJ1-6; 8 positions match TRBD1. Germline values: CDR1 DFQATT, CDR2 SNEGSKA (reference sequence). This CDR3 spans 14 amino acids. The J segment lost 7 bases and the V segment lost 6 bases, leaving 8 bases of the junction unmatched.

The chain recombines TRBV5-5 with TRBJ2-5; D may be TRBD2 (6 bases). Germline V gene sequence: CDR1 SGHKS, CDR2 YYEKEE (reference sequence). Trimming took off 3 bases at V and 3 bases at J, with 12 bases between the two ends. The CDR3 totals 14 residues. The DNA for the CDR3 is TGTGCCAGCAGCTCACCGGGAGTAAAAGAGACCCAGTACTTC. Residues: CASSSPGVKETQYF.

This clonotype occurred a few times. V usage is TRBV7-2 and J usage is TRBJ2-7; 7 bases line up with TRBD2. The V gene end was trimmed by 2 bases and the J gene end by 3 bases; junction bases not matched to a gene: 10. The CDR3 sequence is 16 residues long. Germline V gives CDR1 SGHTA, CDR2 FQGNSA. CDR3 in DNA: TGTGCCAGCAGCTTATTCGAGGGACTACGAAACTACGAGCAGTACTTC. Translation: CASSLFEGLRNYEQYF.

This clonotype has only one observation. Here the CDR3 DNA reads TGTGCCAGCAGTTTCTCGGGGGTAGGCGAGCAGTACTTC. Its protein is CASSFSGVGEQYF. This chain links TRBV27 with TRBJ2-7; D might be TRBD2 (6 bases). With 3 bases removed from V and 6 bases from J, the gap between germline ends came to 12 bases. The CDR3 consists of 13 residues. Germline values: CDR1 MNHEY, CDR2 SMNVEV (reference sequence).

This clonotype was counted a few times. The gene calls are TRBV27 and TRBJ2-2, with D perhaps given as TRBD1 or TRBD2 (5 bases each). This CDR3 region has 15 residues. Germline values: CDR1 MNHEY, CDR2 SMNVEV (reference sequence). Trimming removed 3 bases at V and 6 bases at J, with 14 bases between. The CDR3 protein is CASSFLGGEAGELFF. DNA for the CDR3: TGTGCCAGCAGTTTCCTTGGGGGTGAGGCCGGGGAGCTGTTTTTT.

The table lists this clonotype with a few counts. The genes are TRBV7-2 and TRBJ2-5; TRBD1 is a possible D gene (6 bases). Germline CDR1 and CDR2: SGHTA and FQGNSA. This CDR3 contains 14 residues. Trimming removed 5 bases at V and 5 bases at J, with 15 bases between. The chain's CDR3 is CASSRDILGETQYF. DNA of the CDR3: TGTGCCAGCAGCCGGGACATTCTGGGGGAGACCCAGTACTTC.

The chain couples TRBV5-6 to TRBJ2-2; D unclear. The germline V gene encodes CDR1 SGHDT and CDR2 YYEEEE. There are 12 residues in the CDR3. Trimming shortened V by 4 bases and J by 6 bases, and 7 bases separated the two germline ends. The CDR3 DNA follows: TGTGCCAGCAGCAACCCCCCCGGGGAGCTGTTTTTT. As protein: CASSNPPGELFF.

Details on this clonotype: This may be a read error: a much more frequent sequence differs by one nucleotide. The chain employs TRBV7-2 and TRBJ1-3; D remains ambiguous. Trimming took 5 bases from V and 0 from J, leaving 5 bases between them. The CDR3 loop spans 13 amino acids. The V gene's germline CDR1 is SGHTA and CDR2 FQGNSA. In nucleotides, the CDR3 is TGTGCCAGCAGCAAGAGCTCTGGAAACACCATATATTTT. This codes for CASSKSSGNTIYF.

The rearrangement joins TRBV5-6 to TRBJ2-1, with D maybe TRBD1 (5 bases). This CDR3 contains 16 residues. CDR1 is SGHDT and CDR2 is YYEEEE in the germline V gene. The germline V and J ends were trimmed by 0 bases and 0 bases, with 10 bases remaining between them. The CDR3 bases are TGTGCCAGCAGCTTGGGCAGGGCAAGCTCCTACAATGAGCAGTTCTTC. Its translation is CASSLGRASSYNEQFF.

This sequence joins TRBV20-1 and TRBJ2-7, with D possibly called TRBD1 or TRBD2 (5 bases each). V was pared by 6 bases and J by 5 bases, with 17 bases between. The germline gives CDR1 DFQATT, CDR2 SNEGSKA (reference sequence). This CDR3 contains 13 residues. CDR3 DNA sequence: TGCAGTGCAAACGACGGCGAGGGGCACGAGCAGTACTTC. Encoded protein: CSANDGEGHEQYF.

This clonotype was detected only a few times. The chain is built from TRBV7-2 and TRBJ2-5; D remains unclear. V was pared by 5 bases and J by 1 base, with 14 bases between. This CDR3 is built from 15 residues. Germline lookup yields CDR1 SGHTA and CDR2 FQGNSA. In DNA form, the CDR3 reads TGTGCCAGCAGCCCCCCCCCAGCTGCCCAAGAGACCCAGTACTTC. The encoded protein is CASSPPPAAQETQYF.

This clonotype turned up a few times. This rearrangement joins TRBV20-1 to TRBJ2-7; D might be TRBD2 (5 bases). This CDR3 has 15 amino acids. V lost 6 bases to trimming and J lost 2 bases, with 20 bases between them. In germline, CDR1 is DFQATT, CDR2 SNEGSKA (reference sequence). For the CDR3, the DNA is TGCAGTGCCCCTACTCATAGGAGGCCTACCTACGAGCAGTACTTC. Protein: CSAPTHRRPTYEQYF.

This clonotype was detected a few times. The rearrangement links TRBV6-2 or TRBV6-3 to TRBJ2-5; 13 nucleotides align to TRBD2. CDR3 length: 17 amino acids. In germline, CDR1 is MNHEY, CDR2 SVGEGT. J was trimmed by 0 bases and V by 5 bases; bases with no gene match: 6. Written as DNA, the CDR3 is TGTGCCAGCAGTCGACCGGGACTAGCGGGATACCAAGAGACCCAGTACTTC. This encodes CASSRPGLAGYQETQYF.

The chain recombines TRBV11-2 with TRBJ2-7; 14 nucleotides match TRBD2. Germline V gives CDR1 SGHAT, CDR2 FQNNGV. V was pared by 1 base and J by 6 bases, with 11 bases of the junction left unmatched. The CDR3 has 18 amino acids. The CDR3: CASSLVVRLAGGPSEQYF. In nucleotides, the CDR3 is TGTGCCAGCAGCTTAGTTGTCCGACTAGCGGGAGGGCCGAGCGAGCAGTACTTC.

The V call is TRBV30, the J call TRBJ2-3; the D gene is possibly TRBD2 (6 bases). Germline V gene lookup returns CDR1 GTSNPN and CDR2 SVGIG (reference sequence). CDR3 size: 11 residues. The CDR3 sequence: CALGGQGTQYF. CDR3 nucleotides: TGTGCTCTGGGGGGTCAGGGTACGCAGTATTTT.

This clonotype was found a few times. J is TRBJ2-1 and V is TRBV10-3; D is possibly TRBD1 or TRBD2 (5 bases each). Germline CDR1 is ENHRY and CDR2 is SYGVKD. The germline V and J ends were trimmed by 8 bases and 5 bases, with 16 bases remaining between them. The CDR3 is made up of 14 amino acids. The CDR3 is CAIGDPGVNNEQFF. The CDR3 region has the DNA TGTGCCATCGGGGACCCCGGGGTAAACAATGAGCAGTTCTTC.

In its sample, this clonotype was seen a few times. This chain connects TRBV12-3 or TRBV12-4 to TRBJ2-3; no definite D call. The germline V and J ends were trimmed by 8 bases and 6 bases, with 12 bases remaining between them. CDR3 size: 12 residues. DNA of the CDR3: TGTGCCAGCGGTGTGTTCAGGGATACGCAGTATTTT. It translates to CASGVFRDTQYF.

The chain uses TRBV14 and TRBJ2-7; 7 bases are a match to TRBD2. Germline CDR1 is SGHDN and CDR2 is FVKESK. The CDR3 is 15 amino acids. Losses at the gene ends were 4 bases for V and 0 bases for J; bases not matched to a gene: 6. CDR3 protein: CASSPSGALSYEQYF. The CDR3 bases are TGTGCCAGCAGCCCCAGCGGGGCACTCTCCTACGAGCAGTACTTC.